A single sample gave rise to the 30 T cell receptor beta chains below, sequenced in a study of identical twins. TCRdb re-called the 5' RACE reads with MiXCR, one entry per CDR3 protein. This table has some 900,000 distinct CDR3 sequences, around an eighth appearing once. This sample was shared with a second study, whose subject was yellow fever vaccine responses in identical twins.

Sequencing was performed on PBMCs. The receptor source for this set is a woman between 18 and 30 years old in good health.

This clonotype occurred a few times. The J gene is TRBJ2-7, the V gene TRBV29-1; 7 nucleotides line up with TRBD1. The CDR3 is made up of 13 amino acids. CDR1 and CDR2 from the germline V gene are SQVTM and ANQGSEA. Trimming removed 7 bases from V and 2 bases from J; junction bases left unmatched: 8. The CDR3 region has the DNA TGCAGCGCCCGACAGGGAATTGCCTACGAGCAGTACTTC. Amino acids: CSARQGIAYEQYF.

The chain uses TRBV7-9 and TRBJ2-7; TRBD1 aligns across 7 bases. Losses at the gene ends were 6 bases for V and 2 bases for J; bases not matched to a gene: 4. CDR1 is SEHNR, CDR2 FQNEAQ, per germline (reference sequence). The length of the CDR3 is 13 residues. CDR3 loop: CASSGDSAYEQYV. The CDR3 nucleotides read TGTGCCAGCAGTGGGGACAGTGCCTACGAGCAGTACGTC.

This clonotype has a handful of counts. This chain uses TRBV7-2 with TRBJ2-1; 14 bases line up with TRBD2. Per germline, CDR1 SGHTA and CDR2 FQGNSA. The CDR3 contains 17 residues. V trimming: 4 bases; J trimming: 7 bases; junction bases outside the gene matches: 9. The chain's CDR3 is CASSSGLAGGRLNEQFF. CDR3 nucleotides: TGTGCCAGCAGCTCTGGACTAGCGGGAGGACGACTGAATGAGCAGTTCTTC.

This clonotype was counted many times. This chain uses TRBV20-1 with TRBJ2-1; D gene uncertain. V lost 3 bases and J 6 bases, leaving 6 bases between the germline ends. Germline V CDR1 and CDR2: DFQATT, SNEGSKA (reference sequence). There are 11 residues in the CDR3. This CDR3 reads CSASGGNEQFF. CDR3 DNA: TGCAGTGCTAGCGGCGGCAATGAGCAGTTCTTC.

This chain connects TRBV20-1 to TRBJ2-7; possibly TRBD2 for D (7 bases). Deletions cut 3 bases from V and 6 bases from J, with 12 bases between. The CDR3 runs 12 residues. Germline V lookup: CDR1 DFQATT, CDR2 SNEGSKA (reference sequence). The CDR3 protein is CSASGGQAEQYV. The CDR3 DNA reads TGCAGTGCTAGCGGGGGGCAGGCCGAGCAGTACGTC.

This chain joins TRBV5-5 and TRBJ2-7; D may correspond to TRBD1 or TRBD2 (5 bases each). Germline loops: CDR1 SGHKS, CDR2 YYEKEE (reference sequence). Trimming removed 0 bases at V and 1 base at J, with 8 bases between. The CDR3 is 14 residues long. The CDR3 DNA reads as TGTGCCAGCAGCTTGGAAGGGGAGTCCTACGAGCAGTACTTC. This sequence encodes CASSLEGESYEQYF.

This clonotype showed up just a few times. V usage is TRBV6-1 and J usage is TRBJ1-2; D ambiguous. Trimming removed 0 bases from V and 8 bases from J, with 13 bases in between. The CDR3 runs to 14 residues. CDR1 and CDR2 (germline): MNHNS, SASEGT. The CDR3 coding sequence is TGTGCCAGCAGTGAAGCGGGCCCCTTGAGAGGCTACACCTTC. This encodes CASSEAGPLRGYTF.

This clonotype has only a few counts. The V gene is TRBV7-9, the J gene TRBJ2-5; perhaps TRBD1 as D (5 bases). CDR1 is SEHNR, CDR2 FQNEAQ, per germline (reference sequence). Trimming removed 5 bases from V and 4 bases from J, with 14 bases in between. There are 14 residues in the CDR3. CDR3 protein: CASSISQVSETQYF. Here the CDR3 DNA reads TGTGCCAGCAGCATATCACAGGTGTCAGAGACCCAGTACTTC.

This chain links TRBV3-1 with TRBJ1-1; 7 bases map to TRBD1. The J segment lost 8 bases and the V segment lost 4 bases, leaving 7 bases of the junction unmatched. Germline-derived CDR1 and CDR2 are LGHDT and YNNKEL (reference sequence). CDR3 length: 13 amino acids. CDR3 region: CASSPTQGLEAFF. For the CDR3, the DNA is TGTGCCAGCAGCCCGACACAGGGGCTAGAAGCTTTCTTT.

This clonotype occurred many times. The chain couples TRBV5-1 to TRBJ2-1; D is perhaps TRBD2 (5 bases). Germline CDR1 SGHRS, CDR2 YFSETQ. V lost 3 bases, J lost 0 bases, and 10 bases lay in between. The CDR3 has 15 residues. CDR3 DNA sequence: TGCGCCAGCAGCTGGACGGGGAGCTCCTACAATGAGCAGTTCTTC. Encoded protein: CASSWTGSSYNEQFF.

The sample holds a few counts of this clonotype. This chain links TRBV20-1 with TRBJ2-1; 11 nucleotides align to TRBD2. V gave up 6 bases and J gave up 2 bases; unmatched junction bases: 9. The CDR3 is made up of 16 amino acids. Germline V CDR1 and CDR2: DFQATT, SNEGSKA (reference sequence). CDR3 sequence (DNA): TGCAGTGCAGAATCACTAGCGGGAGTAACCTACAATGAGCAGTTCTTC. It is translated as CSAESLAGVTYNEQFF.

This clonotype was seen a few times. This chain connects TRBV7-9 to TRBJ2-3, with D perhaps being TRBD1 or TRBD2 (5 bases each). Looked up from germline, CDR1 is SEHNR and CDR2 is FQNEAQ (reference sequence). With 5 bases removed from V and 1 base from J, the gap between germline ends came to 13 bases. The CDR3 loop spans 15 amino acids. CDR3 protein: CASSKGTTGTDTQYF. In DNA, the CDR3 is TGTGCCAGCAGCAAAGGGACCACGGGCACAGATACGCAGTATTTT.

The chain recombines TRBV29-1 with TRBJ2-6; unclear D gene. Germline assignment: CDR1 SQVTM and CDR2 ANQGSEA. Trimming cost V 4 bases and J 0 bases, with 16 bases left between them. The CDR3 is made up of 17 amino acids. The DNA for the CDR3 is TGCAGCGTTGTGTTCGGGTCTACAATCTCTGGGGCCAACGTCCTGACTTTC. Protein sequence: CSVVFGSTISGANVLTF. The full variable domain, in which reference TRBV29-1 and TRBJ2-6 provide the parts outside the CDR3, is SAVISQKPSRDICQRGTSLTIQCQVDSQVTMMFWYRQQPGQSLTLIATANQGSEATYESGFVIDKFPISRPNLTFSTLTVSNMSPEDSSIYLCSVVFGSTISGANVLTFGAGSRLTVL.

The CDR3 reads CASSSLGAGAIRDNEQFF. CDR3 nucleotide sequence: TGTGCCAGCAGTTCACTCGGGGCAGGGGCCATCCGGGACAATGAGCAGTTCTTC. The J gene is TRBJ2-1, the V gene TRBV27, with D possibly matching TRBD1 (6 bases). Deletions cut 4 bases from V and 5 bases from J, with 24 bases between. The CDR3 is 18 amino acids. The germline gives CDR1 MNHEY, CDR2 SMNVEV (reference sequence).

This clonotype was picked up a small number of times. The chain uses TRBV3-1 and TRBJ2-1; D perhaps matches TRBD2 (5 bases). CDR3 length: 15 amino acids. The V and J ends lost 5 bases and 1 base respectively, with 12 bases between them. Germline V gene lookup returns CDR1 LGHDT and CDR2 YNNKEL (reference sequence). CDR3 in amino acids: CASSDGLSSYNEQFF. CDR3 in DNA: TGTGCCAGCAGCGACGGACTCTCATCCTACAATGAGCAGTTCTTC.

At least ten counts were recorded for this clonotype. J is TRBJ2-5 and V is TRBV29-1, with D possibly matching TRBD2 (5 bases). The CDR3 is made up of 14 amino acids. Trimming removed 2 bases at V and 7 bases at J, with 17 bases between. Looked up from germline, CDR1 is SQVTM and CDR2 is ANQGSEA. The CDR3: CSVERADRRGTQYF. The DNA of the CDR3 is TGCAGCGTTGAAAGGGCAGACCGCCGGGGGACCCAGTACTTC.

This clonotype was seen only a few times. The rearrangement uses TRBV5-5 and TRBJ1-5, with 9 positions matching TRBD1. In germline, CDR1 is SGHKS, CDR2 YYEKEE (reference sequence). The CDR3 spans 15 residues. Trimming cost V 4 bases and J 4 bases; bases outside gene matches: 6. The CDR3 sequence is CASSMDRGANQPQHF. The CDR3 DNA reads as TGTGCCAGCAGCATGGACAGGGGAGCAAATCAGCCCCAGCATTTT.

This chain connects TRBV29-1 to TRBJ1-1; a weak D match, TRBD1 (6 bases). This CDR3 contains 12 residues. Per germline, CDR1 SQVTM and CDR2 ANQGSEA. CDR3 in amino acids: CTTLRGADEAFF. The CDR3 DNA reads TGCACCACCCTACGGGGGGCGGATGAAGCTTTCTTT.

Here the CDR3 DNA reads TGCGCCAGCAGCCCCATCCGGGGGCCTAGCACCGGGGAGCTGTTTTTT. It specifies CASSPIRGPSTGELFF. The chain employs TRBV5-1 and TRBJ2-2; tentatively, D is TRBD1 or TRBD2 (6 bases each). Germline lookup yields CDR1 SGHRS and CDR2 YFSETQ. Trimming removed 4 bases from V and 4 bases from J, with 17 bases in between. This CDR3 is built from 16 residues.

The chain links TRBV11-2 to TRBJ1-5, with D uncertain. Trimming removed 3 bases at V and 4 bases at J, with 7 bases between. The V gene's germline CDR1 is SGHAT and CDR2 FQNNGV. The CDR3 loop spans 13 amino acids. The CDR3 reads CASSFQLNQPQHF. In DNA form, the CDR3 reads TGTGCCAGCAGCTTTCAGTTGAATCAGCCCCAGCATTTT.

The CDR3 DNA reads TGTGCCAGCACCTCACTAAGGACGAACACTGAAGCTTTCTTT. This gives the protein CASTSLRTNTEAFF. The V call is TRBV2, the J call TRBJ1-1; D ambiguous. The CDR3 has 14 amino acids. CDR1 and CDR2 from the germline V gene are SNHLY and FYNNEI. Trimming left V 7 bases short and J 1 base short, with 13 bases between. Full variable domain (missing parts from reference TRBV2 and TRBJ1-1): EPEVTQTPSHQVTQMGQEVILRCVPISNHLYFYWYRQILGQKVEFLVSFYNNEISEKSEIFDDQFSVERPDGSNFTLKIRSTKLEDSAMYFCASTSLRTNTEAFFGQGTRLTVV.

The chain couples TRBV24-1 to TRBJ2-2; 7 bases are shared with TRBD1. The germline V gene has CDR1 KGHDR and CDR2 SFDVKD. The CDR3 consists of 17 residues. V trimming: 5 bases; J trimming: 3 bases; junction bases outside the gene matches: 11. CDR3 loop: CATSAGSGTVDTGELFF. The DNA of the CDR3 is TGTGCCACCAGTGCAGGGTCCGGGACAGTAGACACCGGGGAGCTGTTTTTT.

The rearrangement links TRBV10-3 to TRBJ2-5, with 9 bases that match TRBD2. The CDR3 runs to 13 residues. The trim removed 7 bases at V and 5 bases at J, leaving 5 bases unmatched. Germline values: CDR1 ENHRY, CDR2 SYGVKD. This CDR3 reads CAIKPSGEETQYF. CDR3 sequence (DNA): TGTGCCATCAAGCCTAGCGGGGAGGAGACCCAGTACTTC.

This clonotype was counted a few times. The chain has TRBV27 and TRBJ2-6; the D gene is possibly TRBD1 (5 bases). Germline values: CDR1 MNHEY, CDR2 SMNVEV (reference sequence). Trimming cost V 6 bases and J 0 bases, with 9 bases left between them. This CDR3 region has 15 residues. CDR3 residues: CASSSRDSGANVLTF. CDR3 nucleotides: TGTGCCAGCAGCTCCAGGGACTCTGGGGCCAACGTCCTGACTTTC.

This clonotype occurred a few times. The chain employs TRBV6-2 or TRBV6-3 and TRBJ2-1; D remains ambiguous. The CDR3 has 13 residues. Trimming pared 0 bases from V and 5 bases from J, leaving 5 bases between. Germline CDR1 reads MNHEY; CDR2 reads SVGEGT. CDR3 loop: CASSYSGNNEQFF. CDR3 in DNA: TGTGCCAGCAGTTACTCGGGGAACAATGAGCAGTTCTTC.

This clonotype was found many times. This rearrangement joins TRBV15 to TRBJ2-7; D is perhaps TRBD1 (7 bases). The germline V gene encodes CDR1 LNHNV and CDR2 YYDKDF (reference sequence). The CDR3 extends over 15 amino acids. Between the trimmed V and J ends, which lost 0 bases and 0 bases, there was a span of 9 bases. The DNA of the CDR3 is TGTGCCACCAGCAGAGACAGGGGGGTCTCCTACGAGCAGTACGTC. This sequence encodes CATSRDRGVSYEQYV.

The CDR3 protein is CASTIAGVDEQYF. CDR3 nucleotides: TGTGCCAGCACCATAGCGGGAGTGGACGAGCAGTACTTC. This chain joins TRBV3-1 and TRBJ2-7; 9 bases are shared with TRBD2. The CDR3 extends over 13 amino acids. The V segment lost 7 bases and the J segment 5 bases; nucleotides outside the gene matches: 6. CDR1 is LGHDT and CDR2 is YNNKEL in the germline V gene (reference sequence).

This clonotype was recorded a few times. The V and J genes are TRBV4-1 and TRBJ2-1, with a tentative D call TRBD2 (5 bases). The germline CDR1 and CDR2 sequences are MGHRA and YSYEKL. The CDR3 length is 13 residues. The V and J ends lost 3 bases and 9 bases respectively, with 12 bases between them. Here the CDR3 reads CASSHPPGVEQFF. The CDR3 DNA sequence: TGCGCCAGCAGCCACCCGCCCGGGGTTGAGCAGTTCTTC.

This clonotype has a handful of counts. The V call is TRBV3-1, the J call TRBJ2-1; 10 bases are a match to TRBD2. The CDR3 is 15 residues long. In germline, CDR1 is LGHDT, CDR2 YNNKEL (reference sequence). J gave up 8 bases and V 4 bases, and 8 bases lay outside the gene matches. DNA for the CDR3: TGTGCCAGCAGCCGGGGACTAGCGCAGTCGGATGAGCAGTTCTTC. Encoded protein: CASSRGLAQSDEQFF.

The chain carries TRBV25-1 and TRBJ2-1, with 9 bases aligning to TRBD2. Germline CDR1 MGHDK, CDR2 SYGVNS. With V trimmed by 2 bases and J by 8 bases, 10 bases remained unmatched. The CDR3 is made up of 16 amino acids. Here the CDR3 DNA reads TGTGCCAGCAGTGAAGGTTGGTTAGCGGGGGTGGATGAGCAGTTCTTC. This codes for CASSEGWLAGVDEQFF. The full variable domain, rest sourced from reference TRBV25-1 and TRBJ2-1, is EADIYQTPRYLVIGTGKKITLECSQTMGHDKMYWYQQDPGMELHLIHYSYGVNSTEKGDLSSESTVSRIRTEHFPLTLESARPSHTSQYLCASSEGWLAGVDEQFFGPGTRLTVL.